This T cell receptor beta chain was found in a study of identifying expanded T cells in peripheral blood. Whole-study findings and limits: Differentially abundant clones: about 1.2 between replicates, about 15 at about two weeks, 19 at four. Variance in clone template counts between roughly two-week samples significantly increased with total template count across all healthy donors.

The germline gives CDR1 SGHVS, CDR2 FQNEAQ. The CDR3 is 16 residues long. The V segment lost 5 bases and the J segment 4 bases; nucleotides outside the gene matches: 11. About this clone itself: The antigen is unknown.

The data were produced by immunoSEQ multiplex PCR, yet TCRdb's version contains in-frame clones alone and is incomplete. The profile shows around 70,000 clones, about nine tenths of them singletons. Collection occurred without any documented infections or immune events in donors. Sequencing was performed on blood. The source of this sequence is a person between 18 and 75 years old in good health. The chain links TRBV7-8 to TRBJ2-3; 8 bases match TRBD2. The CDR3: CASSAKLAEVADTQYF. The CDR3 bases are TGTGCCAGCAGCGCCAAACTAGCGGAGGTCGCAGATACGCAGTATTTT.